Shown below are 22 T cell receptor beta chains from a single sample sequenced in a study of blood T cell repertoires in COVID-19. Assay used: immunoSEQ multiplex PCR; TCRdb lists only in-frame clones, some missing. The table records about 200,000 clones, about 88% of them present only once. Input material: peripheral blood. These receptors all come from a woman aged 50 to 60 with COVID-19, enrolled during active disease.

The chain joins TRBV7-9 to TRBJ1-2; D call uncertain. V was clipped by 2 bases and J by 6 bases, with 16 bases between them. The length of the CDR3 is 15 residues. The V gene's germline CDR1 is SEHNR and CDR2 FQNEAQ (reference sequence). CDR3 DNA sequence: TGTGCCAGCAGCTTAAGTGGTAATCCTCAGGATGGCTACACCTTC. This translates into CASSLSGNPQDGYTF.

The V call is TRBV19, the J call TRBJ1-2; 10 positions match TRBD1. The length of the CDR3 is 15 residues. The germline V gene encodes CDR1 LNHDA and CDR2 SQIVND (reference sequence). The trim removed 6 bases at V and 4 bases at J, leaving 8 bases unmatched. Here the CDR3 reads CASRQQTGGSYGYTF. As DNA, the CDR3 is TGTGCCAGTAGACAGCAGACAGGGGGCAGCTATGGCTACACCTTC. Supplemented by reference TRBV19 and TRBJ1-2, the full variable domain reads DGGITQSPKYLFRKEGQNVTLSCEQNLNHDAMYWYRQDPGQGLRLIYYSQIVNDFQKGDIAEGYSVSREKKESFPLTVTSAQKNPTAFYLCASRQQTGGSYGYTFGSGTRLTVV.

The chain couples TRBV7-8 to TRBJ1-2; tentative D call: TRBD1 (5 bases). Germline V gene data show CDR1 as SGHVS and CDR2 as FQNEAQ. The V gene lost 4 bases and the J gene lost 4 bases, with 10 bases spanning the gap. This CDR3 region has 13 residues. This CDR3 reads CASSSDSVYGYTF. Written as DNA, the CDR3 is TGTGCCAGCAGCTCAGACAGCGTCTATGGCTACACCTTC.

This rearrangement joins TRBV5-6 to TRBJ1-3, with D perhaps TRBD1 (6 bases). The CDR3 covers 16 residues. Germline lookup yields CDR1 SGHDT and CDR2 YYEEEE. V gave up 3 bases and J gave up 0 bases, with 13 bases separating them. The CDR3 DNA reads TGTGCCAGCAGCTATACAGGGACCAGCTCTGGAAACACCATATATTTT. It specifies CASSYTGTSSGNTIYF.

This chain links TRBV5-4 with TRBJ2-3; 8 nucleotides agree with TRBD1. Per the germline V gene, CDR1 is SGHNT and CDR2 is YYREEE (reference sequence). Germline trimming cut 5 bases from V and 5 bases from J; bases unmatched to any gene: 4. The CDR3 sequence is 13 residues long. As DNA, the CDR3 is TGTGCCAGCAGTTGGACAGGGAAAGATACGCAGTATTTT. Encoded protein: CASSWTGKDTQYF. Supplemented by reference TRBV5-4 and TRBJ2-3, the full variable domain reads ETGVTQSPTHLIKTRGQQVTLRCSSQSGHNTVSWYQQALGQGPQFIFQYYREEENGRGNFPPRFSGLQFPNYSSELNVNALELDDSALYLCASSWTGKDTQYFGPGTRLTVL.

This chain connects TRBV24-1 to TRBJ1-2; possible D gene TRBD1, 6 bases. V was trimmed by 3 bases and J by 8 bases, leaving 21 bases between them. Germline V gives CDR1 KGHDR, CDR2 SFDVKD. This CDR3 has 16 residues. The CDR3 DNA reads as TGTGCCACCAGTGATCCCCAGATGACAGGAGCTCGAGGCTACACCTTC. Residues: CATSDPQMTGARGYTF.

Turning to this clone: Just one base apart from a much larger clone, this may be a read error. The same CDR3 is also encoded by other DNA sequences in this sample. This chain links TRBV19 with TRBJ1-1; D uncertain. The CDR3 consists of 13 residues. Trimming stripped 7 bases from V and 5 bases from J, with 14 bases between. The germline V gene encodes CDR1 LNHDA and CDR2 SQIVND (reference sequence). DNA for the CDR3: TGTGCCAGTACCCGGCGAGGGATAACTGAAGCTTTCTTT. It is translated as CASTRRGITEAFF.

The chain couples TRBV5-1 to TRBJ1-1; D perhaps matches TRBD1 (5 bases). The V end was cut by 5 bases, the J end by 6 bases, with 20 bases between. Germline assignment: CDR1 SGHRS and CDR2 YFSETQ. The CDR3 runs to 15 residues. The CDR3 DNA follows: TGCGCCAGCAGGGAGGGCGGGACGTTAGTGGCTGAAGCTTTCTTT. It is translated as CASREGGTLVAEAFF.

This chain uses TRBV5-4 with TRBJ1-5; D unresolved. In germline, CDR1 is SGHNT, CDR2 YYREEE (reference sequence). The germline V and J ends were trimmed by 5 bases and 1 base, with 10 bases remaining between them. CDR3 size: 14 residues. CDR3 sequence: CASSRGLSNQPQHF. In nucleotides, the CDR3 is TGTGCCAGCAGTCGAGGACTGAGCAATCAGCCCCAGCATTTT. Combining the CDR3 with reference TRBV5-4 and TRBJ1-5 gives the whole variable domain ETGVTQSPTHLIKTRGQQVTLRCSSQSGHNTVSWYQQALGQGPQFIFQYYREEENGRGNFPPRFSGLQFPNYSSELNVNALELDDSALYLCASSRGLSNQPQHFGDGTRLSIL.

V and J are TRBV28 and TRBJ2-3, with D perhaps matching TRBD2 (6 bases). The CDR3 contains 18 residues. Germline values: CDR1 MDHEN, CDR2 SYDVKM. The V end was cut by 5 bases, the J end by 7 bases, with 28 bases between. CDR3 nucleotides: TGTGCCAGCAGTCTCGCGGGGAACAGCAAGGCGTTAGGCTATACGCAGTATTTT. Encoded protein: CASSLAGNSKALGYTQYF.

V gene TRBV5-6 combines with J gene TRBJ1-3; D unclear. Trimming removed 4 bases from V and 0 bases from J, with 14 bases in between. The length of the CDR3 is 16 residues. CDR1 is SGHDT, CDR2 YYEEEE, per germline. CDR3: CASSPEAGLSGNTIYF. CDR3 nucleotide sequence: TGTGCCAGCAGCCCCGAGGCGGGCCTCTCTGGAAACACCATATATTTT.

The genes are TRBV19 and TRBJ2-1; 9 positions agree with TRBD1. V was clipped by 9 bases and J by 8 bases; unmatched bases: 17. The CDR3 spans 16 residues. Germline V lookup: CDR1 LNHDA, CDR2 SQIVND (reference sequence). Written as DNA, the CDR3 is TGTGCCAGCCATACACCCCCGGGACAGGGTATCGATGAGCAGTTCTTC. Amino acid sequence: CASHTPPGQGIDEQFF. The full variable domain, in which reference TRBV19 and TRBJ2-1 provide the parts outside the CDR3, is DGGITQSPKYLFRKEGQNVTLSCEQNLNHDAMYWYRQDPGQGLRLIYYSQIVNDFQKGDIAEGYSVSREKKESFPLTVTSAQKNPTAFYLCASHTPPGQGIDEQFFGPGTRLTVL.

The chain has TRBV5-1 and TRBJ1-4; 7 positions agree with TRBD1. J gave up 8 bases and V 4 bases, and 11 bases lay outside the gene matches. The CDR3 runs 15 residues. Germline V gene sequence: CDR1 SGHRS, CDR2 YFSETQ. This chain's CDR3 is CASSASTGAGEKLFF. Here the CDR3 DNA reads TGCGCCAGCAGCGCCTCCACAGGGGCCGGGGAAAAACTGTTTTTT.

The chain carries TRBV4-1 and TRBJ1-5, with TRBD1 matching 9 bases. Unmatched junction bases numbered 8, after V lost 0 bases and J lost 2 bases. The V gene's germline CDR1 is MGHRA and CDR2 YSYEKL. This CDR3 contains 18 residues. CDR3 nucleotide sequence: TGCGCCAGCAGCCAAGATAGGGGGACAGGGACGCGCAATCAGCCCCAGCATTTT. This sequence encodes CASSQDRGTGTRNQPQHF.

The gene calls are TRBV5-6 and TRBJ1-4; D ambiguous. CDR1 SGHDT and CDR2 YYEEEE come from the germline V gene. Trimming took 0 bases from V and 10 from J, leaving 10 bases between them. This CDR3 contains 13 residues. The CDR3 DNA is TGTGCCAGCAGCTTGGCAGGCCCTGGAAAACTGTTTTTT. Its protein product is CASSLAGPGKLFF. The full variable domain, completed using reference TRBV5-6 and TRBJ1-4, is DAGVTQSPTHLIKTRGQQVTLRCSPKSGHDTVSWYQQALGQGPQFIFQYYEEEERQRGNFPDRFSGHQFPNYSSELNVNALLLGDSALYLCASSLAGPGKLFFGSGTQLSVL.

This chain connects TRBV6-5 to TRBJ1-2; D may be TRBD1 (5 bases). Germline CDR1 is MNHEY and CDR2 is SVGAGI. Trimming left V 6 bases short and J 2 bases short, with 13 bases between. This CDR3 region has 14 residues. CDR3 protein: CASRASGENYGYTF. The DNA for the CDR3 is TGTGCCAGCAGGGCTTCGGGGGAAAACTATGGCTACACCTTC.

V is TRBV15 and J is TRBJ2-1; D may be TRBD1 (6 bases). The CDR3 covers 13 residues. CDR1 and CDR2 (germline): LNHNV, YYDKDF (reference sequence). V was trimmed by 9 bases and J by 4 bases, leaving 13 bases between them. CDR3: CATRTARYNEQFF. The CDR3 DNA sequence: TGTGCCACACGGACAGCGCGATACAATGAGCAGTTCTTC.

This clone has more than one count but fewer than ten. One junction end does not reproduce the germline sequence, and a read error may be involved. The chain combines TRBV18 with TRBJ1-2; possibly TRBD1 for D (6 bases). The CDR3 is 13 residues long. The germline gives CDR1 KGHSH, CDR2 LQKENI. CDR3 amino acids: CASSPLDSYGYTF. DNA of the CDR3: TGTGCCAGCTCCCCACTGGACAGTTATGGCTACACCTTC.

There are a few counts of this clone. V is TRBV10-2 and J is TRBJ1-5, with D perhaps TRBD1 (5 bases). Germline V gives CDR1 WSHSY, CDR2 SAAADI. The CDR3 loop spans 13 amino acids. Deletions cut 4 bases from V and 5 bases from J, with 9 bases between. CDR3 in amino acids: CASSGQPYQPQHF. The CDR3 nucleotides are TGCGCCAGCAGTGGACAGCCCTATCAGCCCCAGCATTTT.

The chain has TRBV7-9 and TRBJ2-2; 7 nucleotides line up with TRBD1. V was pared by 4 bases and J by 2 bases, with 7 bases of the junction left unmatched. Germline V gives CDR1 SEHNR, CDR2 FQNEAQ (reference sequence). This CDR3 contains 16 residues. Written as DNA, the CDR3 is TGTGCCAGCAGCTGGGTACAGGGGCCTAACACCGGGGAGCTGTTTTTT. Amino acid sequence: CASSWVQGPNTGELFF.

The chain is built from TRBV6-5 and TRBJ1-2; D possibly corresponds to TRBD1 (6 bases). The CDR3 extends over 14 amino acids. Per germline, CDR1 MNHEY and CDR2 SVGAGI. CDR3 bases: TGTGCGAATTCCAGGGGAATACAGTCATATGGCTACACCTTC. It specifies CANSRGIQSYGYTF.

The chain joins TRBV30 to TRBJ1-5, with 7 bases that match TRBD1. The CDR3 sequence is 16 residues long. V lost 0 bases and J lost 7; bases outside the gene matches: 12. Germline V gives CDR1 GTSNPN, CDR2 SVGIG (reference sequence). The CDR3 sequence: CAWSVPGGLGGQPQHF. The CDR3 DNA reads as TGTGCCTGGAGTGTACCTGGGGGACTAGGGGGCCAGCCCCAGCATTTT. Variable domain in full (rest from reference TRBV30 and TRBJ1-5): SQTIHQWPATLVQPVGSPLSLECTVEGTSNPNLYWYRQAAGRGLQLLFYSVGIGQISSEVPQNLSASRPQDRQFILSSKKLLLSDSGFYLCAWSVPGGLGGQPQHFGDGTRLSIL.